The 24 T cell receptor beta chains presented below share a single source sample, sequenced in a study of T cells in Graves' hyperthyroidism and ophthalmopathy. Amplification yielded TCR beta CDR3 regions, with RNA transcripts as the source. First-round RT-PCR with HTBI primers amplified the TCR CDR3 region. In TCRdb, the multiplex PCR reads were re-called with MiXCR into one record per CDR3 protein. Among 550,000 to 700,000 distinct CDR3 sequences, under 60% were seen once, and the ten largest hold around 20%. The sequencing sample was made of peripheral blood or thyroid tissue (not recorded which). All receptors derive from an adult woman with Graves' disease, either hyperthyroidism or ophthalmopathy (not recorded which).

This clonotype was recorded at least ten times. CDR3 region: CATPGTDGTGELFF. Here the CDR3 DNA reads TGTGCCACCCCCGGTACGGACGGAACCGGGGAGCTGTTTTTT. The chain joins TRBV7-8 to TRBJ2-2; the D is unclear. Trimming shortened V by 10 bases and J by 5 bases, and 17 bases separated the two germline ends. CDR3 size: 14 residues. Germline V lookup: CDR1 SGHVS, CDR2 FQNEAQ. Full variable domain (outside the CDR3, taken from reference TRBV7-8 and TRBJ2-2): GAGVSQSPRYKVAKRGQDVALRCDPISGHVSLFWYQQALGQGPEFLTYFQNEAQLDKSGLPSDRFFAERPEGSVSTLKIQRTQQEDSAVYLCATPGTDGTGELFFGEGSRLTVL.

There are many counts of this clonotype. The V and J genes are TRBV12-3 or TRBV12-4 and TRBJ1-1; D call uncertain. The CDR3 runs to 13 residues. V was cut by 7 bases and J by 1 base, with 10 bases left in between. The CDR3 DNA reads TGTGCCAGCACCAGTTGGGGGAACACTGAAGCTTTCTTT. As protein: CASTSWGNTEAFF.

This clonotype appeared many times. The genes are TRBV7-2 and TRBJ2-7, with 8 bases aligning to TRBD1. Germline V CDR1 and CDR2: SGHTA, FQGNSA. The CDR3 is 14 residues long. The V gene end was trimmed by 3 bases and the J gene end by 4 bases; junction bases not matched to a gene: 5. CDR3 DNA sequence: TGTGCCAGCAGCTTGGACAGGGCGACTTACGAGCAGTACTTC. Translating gives CASSLDRATYEQYF.

This clonotype came up many times. V usage is TRBV7-2 and J usage is TRBJ1-5; the match to TRBD1 covers 7 bases. V dropped 4 bases and J dropped 2; count of bases not matched to a gene: 5. The CDR3 has 15 amino acids. The germline CDR1 and CDR2 sequences are SGHTA and FQGNSA. CDR3 loop: CASSSTGLGNQPQHF. CDR3 bases: TGTGCCAGCAGCTCGACAGGGTTGGGCAATCAGCCCCAGCATTTT.

This clonotype was seen many times. This rearrangement joins TRBV20-1 to TRBJ2-7; either TRBD1 or TRBD2 may fit D (5 bases each). The V end lost 1 base, the J end lost 2 bases, and 9 bases lay between the germline ends. The CDR3 runs to 13 residues. In germline, CDR1 is DFQATT, CDR2 SNEGSKA (reference sequence). Here the CDR3 DNA reads TGCAGTGCTAGAGGGGGGATCGCCTACGAGCAGTACTTC. This sequence encodes CSARGGIAYEQYF.

The chain carries TRBV7-9 and TRBJ2-5, with TRBD1 as a possible D gene (7 bases). CDR3 length equals 12 residues. CDR1 SEHNR and CDR2 FQNEAQ come from the germline V gene (reference sequence). Trimming removed 3 bases at V and 9 bases at J, with 11 bases between. The CDR3 protein is CASSLEGQPQYF. CDR3 bases: TGTGCCAGCAGCTTGGAGGGACAGCCCCAGTACTTC.

The chain joins TRBV24-1 to TRBJ2-5; possibly TRBD1 for D (5 bases). This CDR3 has 15 amino acids. V lost 1 base and J 5 bases, leaving 13 bases between the germline ends. Germline lookup yields CDR1 KGHDR and CDR2 SFDVKD. The CDR3 region is CATSDFTGSGETQYF. CDR3 bases: TGTGCCACCAGTGATTTCACAGGATCCGGCGAGACCCAGTACTTC.

This clonotype was counted ten times or more. The chain carries TRBV6-5 and TRBJ1-6; D unresolved. The germline V gene has CDR1 MNHEY and CDR2 SVGAGI. The CDR3 contains 16 residues. V lost 2 bases and J 0 bases, leaving 8 bases between the germline ends. CDR3 DNA: TGTGCCAGCAGTTACGGGTCGAGCTCCTATAATTCACCCCTCCACTTT. Residues: CASSYGSSSYNSPLHF.

The rearrangement joins TRBV11-1 to TRBJ2-7, with TRBD1 matching over 9 bases. The CDR3 is 16 residues long. CDR1 is SGHAT, CDR2 FQDESV, per germline (reference sequence). The V segment lost 6 bases and the J segment 3 bases; nucleotides outside the gene matches: 12. For the CDR3, the DNA is TGTGCCAGCAGACATCCGGGACAGGGTTTCGGCTACGAGCAGTACTTC. Translated: CASRHPGQGFGYEQYF.

The sample holds many counts of this clonotype. The chain couples TRBV14 to TRBJ2-7; D remains unclear. The CDR3 contains 15 residues. Germline V gene lookup returns CDR1 SGHDN and CDR2 FVKESK. Trimming removed 1 base at V and 4 bases at J, with 14 bases between. The CDR3, as DNA: TGTGCCAGCAGCCAAGCTCCTAAGGGCCGGTACGAGCAGTACTTC. It translates to CASSQAPKGRYEQYF.

This clonotype was observed many times. The V and J genes are TRBV20-1 and TRBJ1-2; 9 nucleotides agree with TRBD1. Germline V gene data show CDR1 as DFQATT and CDR2 as SNEGSKA (reference sequence). The CDR3 length is 14 residues. J lost 7 bases, V lost 4 bases, and 10 bases had no gene match. CDR3 protein: CSATPGQGGLGYTF. CDR3 nucleotide sequence: TGCAGTGCTACCCCGGGACAGGGTGGTCTTGGCTACACCTTC.

This clonotype was found many times. The V and J genes are TRBV7-3 and TRBJ2-5; D might be TRBD1 (5 bases). Per germline, CDR1 SGHTA and CDR2 FQGTGA. The CDR3 runs 15 residues. The V end lost 3 bases, the J end lost 0 bases, and 11 bases lay between the germline ends. CDR3 amino acids: CASSFSGQDQETQYF. CDR3 DNA: TGTGCCAGCAGCTTCTCTGGACAAGACCAAGAGACCCAGTACTTC.

The table lists this clonotype with many counts. The chain joins TRBV13 to TRBJ1-2, with TRBD1 identical over 7 bases. Germline CDR1 is PRHDT and CDR2 is FYEKMQ (reference sequence). This CDR3 comprises 13 residues. The V segment lost 5 bases and the J segment 6 bases; nucleotides outside the gene matches: 6. The CDR3, as DNA: TGTGCCAGCAGCACAGGGGCCGGGCATGGCTACACCTTC. It translates to CASSTGAGHGYTF.

This clonotype was found a few times. V and J are TRBV10-3 and TRBJ1-2; D gene ambiguous. In germline, CDR1 is ENHRY, CDR2 SYGVKD. There are 12 residues in the CDR3. V shed 4 bases and J shed 2 bases, with 5 bases lying between them. The CDR3 region has the DNA TGTGCCATCAGTGTTCAGAACTATGGCTACACCTTC. Translated: CAISVQNYGYTF.

Only a few counts were recorded for this clonotype. This chain joins TRBV7-2 and TRBJ2-2; tentative D call: TRBD1 (6 bases). Germline lookup yields CDR1 SGHTA and CDR2 FQGNSA. The V gene lost 5 bases and the J gene lost 4 bases, with 17 bases spanning the gap. This CDR3 spans 16 amino acids. CDR3 nucleotides: TGTGCCAGCAGCCAAGTCACAGGGACAAGCACCGGGGAGCTGTTTTTT. It translates to CASSQVTGTSTGELFF.

In regard to this clonotype: This CDR3 is missing its conserved last phenylalanine or tryptophan, likely due to a read error. The DNA is left out, because the CDR3 cannot be placed on it with certainty; the CDR3 is given as TCRdb lists it. The rearrangement joins TRBV7-2 to TRBJ1-1. CDR1 and CDR2 from the germline V gene are SGHTA and FQGNSA. The CDR3 region is 9 residues in length, termini included. CDR3 region: CASSFSIGL.

This clonotype was recorded many times. The rearrangement joins TRBV6-1 to TRBJ2-7, with TRBD1 matching 11 bases. This CDR3 has 18 amino acids. V lost 3 bases, J lost 1 base, and 11 bases stayed unmatched. Germline values: CDR1 MNHNS, CDR2 SASEGT. CDR3 sequence: CASSDGRLGQGGSYEQYF. Here the CDR3 DNA reads TGTGCCAGCAGTGATGGAAGGTTGGGACAGGGGGGTTCCTACGAGCAGTACTTC.

This clonotype appeared a few times. This rearrangement joins TRBV27 to TRBJ2-2, with a possible D match to TRBD1 (5 bases). The ends were cut back, 2 bases at V and 6 bases at J, with 16 bases in the middle. Germline V lookup: CDR1 MNHEY, CDR2 SMNVEV (reference sequence). There are 16 residues in the CDR3. The chain's CDR3 is CASSLSPLGQSGELFF. The CDR3 region has the DNA TGTGCCAGCAGTTTAAGTCCGTTGGGGCAGTCCGGGGAGCTGTTTTTT.

Remarks on this clonotype: A read error may produce the germline difference seen at one junction end. This rearrangement joins TRBV7-9 to TRBJ2-5, with TRBD1 identical over 9 bases. Germline V gene data show CDR1 as SEHNR and CDR2 as FQNEAQ (reference sequence). The CDR3 runs 14 residues. The CDR3 nucleotides are TGTGCCAGCAGTCCGGGGACAGGGAAAGAGGCCCAGTACTTC. Protein sequence: CASSPGTGKEAQYF.

The rearrangement uses TRBV29-1 and TRBJ1-1, with D maybe TRBD1 (6 bases). The ends were cut back, 4 bases at V and 8 bases at J, with 11 bases in the middle. Germline V CDR1 and CDR2: SQVTM, ANQGSEA. The CDR3 length is 11 residues. The CDR3 DNA sequence: TGCAGCGTTGGGCCGACAGGCGAAGCTTTCTTT. Translated: CSVGPTGEAFF.

This clonotype was seen more than once but under ten times. The rearrangement joins TRBV29-1 to TRBJ2-7; 8 bases are a match to TRBD1. The CDR3 totals 14 residues. V lost 6 bases, J lost 4 bases, and 11 bases stayed unmatched. Germline-derived CDR1 and CDR2 are SQVTM and ANQGSEA. CDR3 sequence (DNA): TGCAGCGTCAAAGGACAGGGTGTTTTATACGAGCAGTACTTC. Its protein is CSVKGQGVLYEQYF.

This clonotype was seen repeatedly, ten times or more. V usage is TRBV3-1 and J usage is TRBJ2-6; TRBD1 might be the D (6 bases). The CDR3 is made up of 17 amino acids. The V gene lost 4 bases and the J gene lost 3 bases, with 16 bases spanning the gap. Germline V gives CDR1 LGHDT, CDR2 YNNKEL (reference sequence). The CDR3 DNA reads TGTGCCAGCAGCCCAAACAGGGACGAGAGTGGGGCCAACGTCCTGACTTTC. Amino acids: CASSPNRDESGANVLTF.

The chain combines TRBV7-2 with TRBJ2-7; D is unresolved. In germline, CDR1 is SGHTA, CDR2 FQGNSA. The CDR3 extends over 13 amino acids. The V end was cut by 2 bases, the J end by 3 bases, with 8 bases between. CDR3 DNA sequence: TGTGCCAGCAGCTTATCAGGAAACTACGAGCAGTACTTC. It is translated as CASSLSGNYEQYF.

The chain joins TRBV6-1 to TRBJ1-2; TRBD1 might be the D (5 bases). Germline-derived CDR1 and CDR2 are MNHNS and SASEGT. The V gene lost 6 bases and the J gene lost 4 bases, with 15 bases spanning the gap. The CDR3 is 14 amino acids. DNA for the CDR3: TGTGCCAGCAGAGACGGTAGGGGATTCTATGGCTACACCTTC. Encoded protein: CASRDGRGFYGYTF.